Below, 32 T cell receptor beta chains from the same sample are listed, as sequenced in a study of blood T cell repertoires in COVID-19. Assay: immunoSEQ multiplex PCR; the TCRdb copy retains only in-frame clones and omits some. Of some 150,000 clones listed, approximately 80% are singletons. The specimen was peripheral blood. The receptors derive from an elderly woman with active or convalescent COVID-19.

This chain links TRBV27 with TRBJ2-7; tentative D call: TRBD1 (6 bases). V was shortened by 6 bases and J by 5 bases, with 17 bases between the two germline ends. Per the germline V gene, CDR1 is MNHEY and CDR2 is SMNVEV (reference sequence). The CDR3 has 14 residues. CDR3 protein: CASSFGQGQNEQYF. For the CDR3, the DNA is TGTGCCAGCAGCTTTGGCCAGGGGCAAAACGAGCAGTACTTC.

Only one count was recorded for this clone. The chain recombines TRBV11-2 with TRBJ1-2; weak D call: TRBD1 (6 bases). The V end lost 4 bases, the J end lost 4 bases, and 13 bases lay between the germline ends. The CDR3 is 14 residues long. Per the germline V gene, CDR1 is SGHAT and CDR2 is FQNNGV. In DNA, the CDR3 is TGTGCCAGCAGCTCAACCCGGACAGTCTATGGCTACACCTTC. Encoded protein: CASSSTRTVYGYTF.

The chain carries TRBV6-2 or TRBV6-3 and TRBJ2-2; D call uncertain. Germline CDR1 reads MNHEY; CDR2 reads SVGEGT. V was cut by 6 bases and J by 5 bases, with 10 bases left in between. This CDR3 is 13 amino acids long. CDR3 sequence (DNA): TGTGCCAGCAGCCCCCCCCGGACCGGGGAGCTGTTTTTT. Its protein is CASSPPRTGELFF.

The J gene is TRBJ1-6, the V gene TRBV18, with TRBD1 identical over 8 bases. The CDR3 has 14 residues. The germline V gene has CDR1 KGHSH and CDR2 LQKENI. Losses at the gene ends were 2 bases for V and 10 bases for J; bases not matched to a gene: 4. CDR3 DNA sequence: TGTGCCAGCTCACCAGACAGGGGCGCATCACCCCTCCACTTT. Amino acids: CASSPDRGASPLHF.

V and J are TRBV28 and TRBJ1-2, with 12 bases aligning to TRBD1. In germline, CDR1 is MDHEN, CDR2 SYDVKM. J lost 0 bases, V lost 4 bases, and 12 bases had no gene match. CDR3 length: 19 residues. DNA for the CDR3: TGTGCCAGCAGTTCGCCGGGGACAGGGGGCGCCGAACCTAACTATGGCTACACCTTC. It codes for CASSSPGTGGAEPNYGYTF.

The chain recombines TRBV5-3 with TRBJ2-1; TRBD2 might be the D (6 bases). TRBV5-3 qualifies as an ORF whose function is uncertain. V was clipped by 6 bases and J by 6 bases, with 16 bases between them. The CDR3 sequence is 14 residues long. CDR3 amino acids: CARKGPLGGNEQFF. The CDR3 DNA reads TGTGCCAGAAAGGGGCCTCTGGGAGGCAATGAGCAGTTCTTC.

The J gene is TRBJ2-7, the V gene TRBV30; D unresolved. The germline V gene has CDR1 GTSNPN and CDR2 SVGIG (reference sequence). Trimming removed 2 bases from V and 2 bases from J, with 7 bases in between. CDR3 length: 12 amino acids. This chain's CDR3 is CAWSRGPYEQYF. CDR3 nucleotide sequence: TGTGCCTGGAGTCGTGGCCCCTACGAGCAGTACTTC. Together with reference TRBV30 and TRBJ2-7, the CDR3 gives the full variable domain: SQTIHQWPATLVQPVGSPLSLECTVEGTSNPNLYWYRQAAGRGLQLLFYSVGIGQISSEVPQNLSASRPQDRQFILSSKKLLLSDSGFYLCAWSRGPYEQYFGPGTRLTVT.

The V and J genes are TRBV18 and TRBJ2-3; D gene ambiguous. The V gene's germline CDR1 is KGHSH and CDR2 LQKENI. The V end lost 2 bases, the J end lost 4 bases, and 13 bases lay between the germline ends. This CDR3 has 15 amino acids. CDR3 loop: CASSPATRTADTQYF. The CDR3 DNA sequence: TGTGCCAGCTCACCAGCGACAAGAACAGCAGATACGCAGTATTTT.

This rearrangement joins TRBV9 to TRBJ2-1, with 13 bases matching TRBD2. CDR1 SGDLS and CDR2 YYNGEE come from the germline V gene. The CDR3 has 16 residues. The ends lost 4 bases at V and 4 bases at J; junction bases unmatched: 5. This CDR3 is CASSPWTSGGYNEQFF. DNA for the CDR3: TGTGCCAGCAGCCCATGGACTAGCGGGGGATACAATGAGCAGTTCTTC.

The rearrangement links TRBV29-1 to TRBJ2-4, with 9 bases that match TRBD2. From germline, CDR1 is SQVTM and CDR2 ANQGSEA. The CDR3 is 14 residues long. The V gene end was trimmed by 7 bases and the J gene end by 4 bases; junction bases not matched to a gene: 8. CDR3 coding DNA: TGCAGCGCTCTCCCGGGACTAGCAAAAAACATTCAGTACTTC. It specifies CSALPGLAKNIQYF.

The gene calls are TRBV19 and TRBJ1-5; 9 bases map to TRBD1. CDR1 LNHDA and CDR2 SQIVND come from the germline V gene (reference sequence). The junction had 4 bases not matched to a gene; V was cut back by 4 bases and J by 6 bases. The CDR3 length is 14 residues. The CDR3 protein is CASSTRTGVQPQHF. The CDR3 nucleotides read TGTGCCAGTAGTACCCGGACAGGGGTTCAGCCCCAGCATTTT.

The chain carries TRBV11-2 and TRBJ1-2; D unresolved. V was cut by 3 bases and J by 4 bases, with 12 bases left in between. Germline V gene sequence: CDR1 SGHAT, CDR2 FQNNGV. The CDR3 contains 14 residues. The CDR3 region is CASSFGGYGYGYTF. DNA of the CDR3: TGTGCCAGCAGCTTTGGCGGCTACGGCTATGGCTACACCTTC.

This chain connects TRBV10-3 to TRBJ1-4, with 8 nucleotides matching TRBD1. CDR3 length equals 16 residues. From germline, CDR1 is ENHRY and CDR2 SYGVKD. Trimming removed 3 bases from V and 7 bases from J; junction bases left unmatched: 10. CDR3 protein: CAISDPTGQGSEKLFF. CDR3 coding DNA: TGTGCCATCAGTGATCCGACAGGACAGGGTAGTGAAAAACTGTTTTTT.

This chain uses TRBV28 with TRBJ2-3; weak D call: TRBD2 (5 bases). V lost 2 bases, J lost 12 bases, and 12 bases lay in between. The CDR3 consists of 12 residues. In germline, CDR1 is MDHEN, CDR2 SYDVKM. CDR3 in amino acids: CASSLRAGIQYF. The CDR3 coding sequence is TGTGCCAGCAGTTTAAGGGCCGGGATTCAGTATTTT.

The chain joins TRBV18 to TRBJ2-3, with D hard to call. Germline-derived CDR1 and CDR2 are KGHSH and LQKENI. The CDR3 runs to 14 residues. Trimming stripped 3 bases from V and 0 bases from J, with 7 bases between. The CDR3 nucleotides are TGTGCCAGCTCACCGCAGTCTAGCACAGATACGCAGTATTTT. Protein product: CASSPQSSTDTQYF. Full variable domain (outside the CDR3, taken from reference TRBV18 and TRBJ2-3): NAGVMQNPRHLVRRRGQEARLRCSPMKGHSHVYWYRQLPEEGLKFMVYLQKENIIDESGMPKERFSAEFPKEGPSILRIQQVVRGDSAAYFCASSPQSSTDTQYFGPGTRLTVL.

This clone came up a few times. V is TRBV20-1 and J is TRBJ2-7; 8 nucleotides align to TRBD2. Germline V lookup: CDR1 DFQATT, CDR2 SNEGSKA (reference sequence). The V gene end was trimmed by 6 bases and the J gene end by 6 bases; junction bases not matched to a gene: 4. The CDR3 is made up of 11 amino acids. CDR3 nucleotide sequence: TGCAGTGCCCCACGGGGGGGCGAGCAGTACTTC. Translated, it gives CSAPRGGEQYF.

The rearrangement uses TRBV7-9 and TRBJ2-2; D unresolved. Germline lookup yields CDR1 SEHNR and CDR2 FQNEAQ (reference sequence). The V gene lost 1 base and the J gene lost 5 bases, with 5 bases spanning the gap. This CDR3 is built from 13 residues. CDR3 nucleotide sequence: TGTGCCAGCAGCTTAGTCAGAACCGGGGAGCTGTTTTTT. It yields the protein CASSLVRTGELFF.

The J gene is TRBJ2-1, the V gene TRBV9; D may be TRBD2 (7 bases). The CDR3 spans 15 residues. Germline V gives CDR1 SGDLS, CDR2 YYNGEE. V shed 3 bases and J shed 4 bases, with 14 bases lying between them. CDR3 sequence reads: CASSADSGEYNEQFF. CDR3 DNA: TGTGCCAGCAGCGCGGACAGCGGGGAGTACAATGAGCAGTTCTTC. Full variable domain (missing parts from reference TRBV9 and TRBJ2-1): DSGVTQTPKHLITATGQRVTLRCSPRSGDLSVYWYQQSLDQGLQFLIQYYNGEERAKGNILERFSAQQFPDLHSELNLSSLELGDSALYFCASSADSGEYNEQFFGPGTRLTVL.

The chain combines TRBV6-2 or TRBV6-3 with TRBJ2-7, with 8 bases lining up with TRBD1. This CDR3 comprises 15 residues. CDR1 is MNHEY and CDR2 is SVGEGT in the germline V gene. With V trimmed by 0 bases and J by 6 bases, 7 bases remained unmatched. The CDR3 sequence: CASSYSFAGGAEQYF. The CDR3 nucleotides are TGTGCCAGCAGTTACTCGTTTGCAGGGGGCGCCGAGCAGTACTTC.

The chain recombines TRBV6-6 with TRBJ2-5, with 8 bases aligning to TRBD2. This CDR3 is 16 amino acids long. Germline-derived CDR1 and CDR2 are MNHNY and SVGAGI (reference sequence). Trimming cost V 2 bases and J 0 bases; bases outside gene matches: 5. Written as DNA, the CDR3 is TGTGCCAGCAGTTACCGAAAGCGGGGGAACCAAGAGACCCAGTACTTC. It encodes CASSYRKRGNQETQYF.

The chain recombines TRBV19 with TRBJ1-5; D is possibly TRBD1 (5 bases). Germline assignment: CDR1 LNHDA and CDR2 SQIVND (reference sequence). The CDR3 is 18 residues long. V shed 7 bases and J shed 5 bases, with 27 bases lying between them. CDR3 in amino acids: CASTDSTGVLGAYQPQHF. CDR3 bases: TGTGCCAGTACCGACTCAACGGGGGTGTTAGGGGCCTATCAGCCCCAGCATTTT.

J is TRBJ2-6 and V is TRBV19, with 11 bases aligning to TRBD2. Per germline, CDR1 LNHDA and CDR2 SQIVND (reference sequence). The CDR3 consists of 18 residues. Trimming at V came to 8 bases and at J to 4 bases, leaving 13 bases not matched to a gene. The CDR3 nucleotides are TGTGCCAGTTTAGCGGGGGGGGCCCACACGTCCGGGGCCAACGTCCTGACTTTC. It translates to CASLAGGAHTSGANVLTF.

This CDR3 is CASSAEGLAGAQYF. The CDR3 DNA reads TGCGCCAGCAGCGCAGAGGGACTAGCGGGGGCCCAGTACTTC. This chain connects TRBV5-1 to TRBJ2-5, with 14 bases identical to TRBD2. There are 14 residues in the CDR3. The V gene's germline CDR1 is SGHRS and CDR2 YFSETQ. After removal of 4 bases from V and 9 bases from J, the junction contained 5 bases not matched to a gene.

Regarding this clone: The same CDR3 arises from other DNA sequences in this sample as well. V gene TRBV6-5 combines with J gene TRBJ2-2, with a weak D call TRBD1 (5 bases). Germline V lookup: CDR1 MNHEY, CDR2 SVGAGI. V was pared by 6 bases and J by 5 bases, with 10 bases between. This CDR3 has 13 residues. CDR3 sequence: CASRQQGTGELFF. Here the CDR3 DNA reads TGTGCCAGCAGACAGCAGGGAACCGGGGAGCTGTTTTTT.

This clone was seen a few times. The CDR3 sequence is CASSPGTAVTSSYNEQFF. The CDR3 DNA sequence: TGTGCCAGCAGCCCCGGGACAGCTGTCACTAGCTCCTACAATGAGCAGTTCTTC. V gene TRBV5-4 combines with J gene TRBJ2-1; the match to TRBD1 covers 7 bases. Per germline, CDR1 SGHNT and CDR2 YYREEE (reference sequence). The J segment lost 0 bases and the V segment lost 4 bases, leaving 13 bases of the junction unmatched. The CDR3 runs to 18 residues.

V is TRBV28 and J is TRBJ2-7; 7 bases are shared with TRBD2. This CDR3 is 13 amino acids long. V lost 10 bases, J lost 6 bases, and 12 bases stayed unmatched. Germline CDR1 is MDHEN and CDR2 is SYDVKM. This CDR3 is CATSYGGNGEQYF. CDR3 sequence (DNA): TGTGCCACCAGCTACGGGGGGAATGGCGAGCAGTACTTC.

This rearrangement joins TRBV6-5 to TRBJ2-5, with 8 bases matching TRBD2. The germline gives CDR1 MNHEY, CDR2 SVGAGI. V shed 7 bases, J shed 5 bases, and the junction held 12 bases outside the gene matches. This CDR3 is built from 15 residues. CDR3 residues: CASNKRGGLEETQYF. In DNA form, the CDR3 reads TGTGCCAGCAACAAACGGGGGGGGCTCGAGGAGACCCAGTACTTC.

The V call is TRBV6-6, the J call TRBJ2-5, with a tentative D call TRBD2 (5 bases). CDR1 MNHNY and CDR2 SVGAGI come from the germline V gene (reference sequence). This CDR3 region has 14 residues. Deletions cut 6 bases from V and 0 bases from J, with 11 bases between. The CDR3 nucleotides read TGTGCCAGCAGCCGCTGGCGGGACCAAGAGACCCAGTACTTC. Translation gives CASSRWRDQETQYF.

J is TRBJ2-5 and V is TRBV19, with no clear D. Germline CDR1 is LNHDA and CDR2 is SQIVND (reference sequence). With 3 bases removed from V and 4 bases from J, the gap between germline ends came to 3 bases. The CDR3 totals 11 residues. The CDR3 region is CASSIRETQYF. CDR3 nucleotides: TGTGCCAGTAGTATTCGAGAGACCCAGTACTTC.

This clone was detected a few times. V is TRBV4-1 and J is TRBJ2-7; TRBD1 matches 9 bases. Germline loops: CDR1 MGHRA, CDR2 YSYEKL. V lost 4 bases to trimming and J lost 6 bases; unmatched junction nucleotides: 7. CDR3 length: 14 residues. In DNA form, the CDR3 reads TGCGCCAGCAGCCTCGGGACAGGGCAGGTCGAGCAGTACTTC. Protein product: CASSLGTGQVEQYF.

This clone was counted a few times. J is TRBJ1-2 and V is TRBV5-4, with 7 bases identical to TRBD1. The CDR3 consists of 14 residues. Trimming removed 4 bases from V and 3 bases from J; junction bases left unmatched: 6. CDR1 and CDR2 (germline): SGHNT, YYREEE (reference sequence). The CDR3 loop is CASSGSRGDYGYTF. CDR3 bases: TGTGCCAGCAGCGGAAGCAGGGGGGACTATGGCTACACCTTC.

The chain recombines TRBV11-2 with TRBJ2-2; 12 bases align to TRBD2. With 5 bases clipped from V and 4 bases from J, the junction kept 5 bases outside the gene matches. Germline CDR1 SGHAT, CDR2 FQNNGV. The CDR3 has 16 residues. CDR3 sequence reads: CASSTRTSGTTGELFF. CDR3 coding DNA: TGTGCCAGCAGCACTCGGACTAGCGGGACCACCGGGGAGCTGTTTTTT. Full variable domain (remainder filled in from reference TRBV11-2 and TRBJ2-2): EAGVAQSPRYKIIEKRQSVAFWCNPISGHATLYWYQQILGQGPKLLIQFQNNGVVDDSQLPKDRFSAERLKGVDSTLKIQPAKLEDSAVYLCASSTRTSGTTGELFFGEGSRLTVL.